In its sample, the clone carrying this T cell receptor (beta chain) was seen once. The data were produced by immunoSEQ multiplex PCR, yet TCRdb's version contains in-frame clones alone and is incomplete. The sample includes some 66,000 clones, less than 85% of them seen just once. This record comes from a study of OX40 agonist ivuxolimab in advanced cancers. The CDR3 has 10 residues. The V end lost 5 bases, the J end lost 5 bases, and 6 bases lay between the germline ends. Germline CDR1 and CDR2: GTSNPN and SVGIG (reference sequence). The chain has TRBV30 and TRBJ1-1; no reliable D call. This receptor was obtained from an adult with an advanced solid tumor such as melanoma, head and neck, liver or kidney cancer. The specimen comprised CD4+ or CD8+ T cells sorted from blood, sampled in a trial of the OX40 agonist ivuxolimab. For the CDR3, the DNA is TGTGCCTGGGGTAGTACTGAAGCTTTCTTT. This sequence encodes CAWGSTEAFF.